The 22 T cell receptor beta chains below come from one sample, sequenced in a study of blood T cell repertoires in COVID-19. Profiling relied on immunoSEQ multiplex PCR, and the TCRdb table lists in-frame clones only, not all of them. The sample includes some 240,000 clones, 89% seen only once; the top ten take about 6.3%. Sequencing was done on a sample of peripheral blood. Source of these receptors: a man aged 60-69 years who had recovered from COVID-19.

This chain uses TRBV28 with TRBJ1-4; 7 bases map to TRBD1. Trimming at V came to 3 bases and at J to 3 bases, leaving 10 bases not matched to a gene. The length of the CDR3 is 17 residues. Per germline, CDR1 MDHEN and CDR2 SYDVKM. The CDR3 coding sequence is TGTGCCAGCAGTTTCCCGCTCACAGGGGAGGCTAATGAAAAACTGTTTTTT. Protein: CASSFPLTGEANEKLFF.

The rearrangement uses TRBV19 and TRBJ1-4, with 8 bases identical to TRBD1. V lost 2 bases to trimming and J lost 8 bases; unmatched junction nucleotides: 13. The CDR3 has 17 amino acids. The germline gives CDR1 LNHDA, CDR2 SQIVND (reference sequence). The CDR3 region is CASSITGGQAGGEKLFF. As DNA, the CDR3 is TGTGCCAGTAGTATAACAGGGGGACAAGCTGGGGGCGAAAAACTGTTTTTT. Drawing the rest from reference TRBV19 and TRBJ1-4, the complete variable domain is DGGITQSPKYLFRKEGQNVTLSCEQNLNHDAMYWYRQDPGQGLRLIYYSQIVNDFQKGDIAEGYSVSREKKESFPLTVTSAQKNPTAFYLCASSITGGQAGGEKLFFGSGTQLSVL.

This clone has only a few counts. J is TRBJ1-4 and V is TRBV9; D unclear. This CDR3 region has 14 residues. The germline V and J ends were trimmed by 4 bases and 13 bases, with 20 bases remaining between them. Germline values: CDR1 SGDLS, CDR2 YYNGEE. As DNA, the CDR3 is TGTGCCAGCAGCCCTAGCCCCTCCGAGACAAGACTGTTTTTT. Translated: CASSPSPSETRLFF.

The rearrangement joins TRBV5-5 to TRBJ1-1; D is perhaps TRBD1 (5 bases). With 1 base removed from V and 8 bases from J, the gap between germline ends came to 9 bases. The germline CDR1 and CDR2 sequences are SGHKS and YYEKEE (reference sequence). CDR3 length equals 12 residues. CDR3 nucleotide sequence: TGTGCCAGCAGCTTGCGGACAAGCGAAGCTTTCTTT. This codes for CASSLRTSEAFF.

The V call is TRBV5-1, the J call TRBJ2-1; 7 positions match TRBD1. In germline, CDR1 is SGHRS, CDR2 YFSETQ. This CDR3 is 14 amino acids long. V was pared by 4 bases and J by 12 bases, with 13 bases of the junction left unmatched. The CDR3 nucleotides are TGCGCCAGCAGCCCACTTACAGGGGCCCCGGGGCAGTTCTTC. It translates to CASSPLTGAPGQFF.

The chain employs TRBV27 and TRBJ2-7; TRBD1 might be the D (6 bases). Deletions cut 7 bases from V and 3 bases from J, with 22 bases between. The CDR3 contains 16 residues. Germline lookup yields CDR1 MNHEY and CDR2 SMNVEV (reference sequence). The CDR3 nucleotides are TGTGCCAGCATCAAGACCACAAGACAGGACCTCTACGAGCAGTACTTC. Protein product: CASIKTTRQDLYEQYF.

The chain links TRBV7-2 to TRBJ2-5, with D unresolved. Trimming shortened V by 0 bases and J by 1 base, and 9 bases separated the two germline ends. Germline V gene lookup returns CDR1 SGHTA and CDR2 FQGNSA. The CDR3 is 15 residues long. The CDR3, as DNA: TGTGCCAGCAGCTTAGCGACCGGGTTCCAAGAGACCCAGTACTTC. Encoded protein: CASSLATGFQETQYF.

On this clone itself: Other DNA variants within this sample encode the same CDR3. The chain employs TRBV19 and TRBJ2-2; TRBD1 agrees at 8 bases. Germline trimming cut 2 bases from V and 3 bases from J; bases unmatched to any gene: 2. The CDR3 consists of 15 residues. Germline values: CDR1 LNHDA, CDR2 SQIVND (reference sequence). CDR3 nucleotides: TGTGCCAGTAGTATAACAGGGGGAGACACCGGGGAGCTGTTTTTT. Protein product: CASSITGGDTGELFF.

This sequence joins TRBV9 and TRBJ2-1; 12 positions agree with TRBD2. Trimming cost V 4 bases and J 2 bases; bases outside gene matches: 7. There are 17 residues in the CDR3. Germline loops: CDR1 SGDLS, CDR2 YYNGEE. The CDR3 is CASSSSSGGAAYNEQFF. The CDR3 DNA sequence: TGTGCCAGCAGCTCCTCTAGCGGGGGGGCCGCCTACAATGAGCAGTTCTTC. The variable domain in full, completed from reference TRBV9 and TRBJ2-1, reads DSGVTQTPKHLITATGQRVTLRCSPRSGDLSVYWYQQSLDQGLQFLIQYYNGEERAKGNILERFSAQQFPDLHSELNLSSLELGDSALYFCASSSSSGGAAYNEQFFGPGTRLTVL.

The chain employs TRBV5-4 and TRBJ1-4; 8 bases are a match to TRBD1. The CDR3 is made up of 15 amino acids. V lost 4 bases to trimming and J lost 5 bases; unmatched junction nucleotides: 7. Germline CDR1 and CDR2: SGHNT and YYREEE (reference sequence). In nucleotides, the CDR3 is TGTGCCAGCAGCGTCCGGACAGGGAAGAATGAAAAACTGTTTTTT. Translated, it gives CASSVRTGKNEKLFF.

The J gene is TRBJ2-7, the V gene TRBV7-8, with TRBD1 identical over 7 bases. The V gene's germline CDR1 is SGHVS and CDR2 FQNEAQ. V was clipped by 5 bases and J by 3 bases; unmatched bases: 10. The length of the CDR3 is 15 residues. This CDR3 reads CASSRDWDRFYEQYF. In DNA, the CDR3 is TGTGCCAGCAGCCGAGATTGGGACAGATTCTACGAGCAGTACTTC.

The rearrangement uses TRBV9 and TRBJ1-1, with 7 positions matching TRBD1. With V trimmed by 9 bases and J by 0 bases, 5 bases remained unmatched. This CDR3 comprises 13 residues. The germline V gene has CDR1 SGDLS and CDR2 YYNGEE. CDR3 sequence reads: CATSQGMNTEAFF. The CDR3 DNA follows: TGTGCCACCTCACAGGGGATGAACACTGAAGCTTTCTTT.

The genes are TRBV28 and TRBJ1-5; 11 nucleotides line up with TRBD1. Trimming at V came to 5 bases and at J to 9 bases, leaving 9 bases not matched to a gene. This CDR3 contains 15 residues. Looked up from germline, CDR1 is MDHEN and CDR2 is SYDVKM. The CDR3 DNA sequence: TGTGCCAGCAGTATCTTCGGGACAGGGGGTTCGCCCCAGCATTTT. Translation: CASSIFGTGGSPQHF. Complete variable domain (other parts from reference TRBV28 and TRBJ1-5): DVKVTQSSRYLVKRTGEKVFLECVQDMDHENMFWYRQDPGLGLRLIYFSYDVKMKEKGDIPEGYSVSREKKERFSLILESASTNQTSMYLCASSIFGTGGSPQHFGDGTRLSIL.

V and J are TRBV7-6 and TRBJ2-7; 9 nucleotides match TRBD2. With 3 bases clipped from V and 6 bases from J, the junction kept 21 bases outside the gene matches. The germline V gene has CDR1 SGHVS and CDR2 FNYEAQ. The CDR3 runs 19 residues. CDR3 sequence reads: CASSFGLGTSKAMVGEQYF. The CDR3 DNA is TGTGCCAGCAGCTTTGGTCTTGGGACTAGCAAGGCCATGGTGGGCGAGCAGTACTTC.

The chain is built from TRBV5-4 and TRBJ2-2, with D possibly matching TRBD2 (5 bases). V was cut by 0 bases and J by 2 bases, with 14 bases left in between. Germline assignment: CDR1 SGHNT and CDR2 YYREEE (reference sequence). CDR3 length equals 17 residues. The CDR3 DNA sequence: TGTGCCAGCAGCTTGGGGTCGCCGAGGGAAAACACCGGGGAGCTGTTTTTT. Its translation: CASSLGSPRENTGELFF.

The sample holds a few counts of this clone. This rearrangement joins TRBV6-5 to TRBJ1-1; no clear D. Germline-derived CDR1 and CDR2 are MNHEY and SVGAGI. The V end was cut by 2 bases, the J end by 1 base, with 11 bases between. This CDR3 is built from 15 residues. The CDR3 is CASSYTLTKNTEAFF. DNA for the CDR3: TGTGCCAGCAGTTACACGCTTACTAAGAACACTGAAGCTTTCTTT.

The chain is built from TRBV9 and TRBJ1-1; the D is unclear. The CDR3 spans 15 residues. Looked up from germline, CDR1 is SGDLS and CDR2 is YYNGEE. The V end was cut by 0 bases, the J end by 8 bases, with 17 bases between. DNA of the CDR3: TGTGCCAGCAGCGTAGGCCTATTCGGGGATTCGGAAGCTTTCTTT. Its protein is CASSVGLFGDSEAFF. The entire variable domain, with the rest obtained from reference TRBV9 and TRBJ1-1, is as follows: DSGVTQTPKHLITATGQRVTLRCSPRSGDLSVYWYQQSLDQGLQFLIQYYNGEERAKGNILERFSAQQFPDLHSELNLSSLELGDSALYFCASSVGLFGDSEAFFGQGTRLTVV.

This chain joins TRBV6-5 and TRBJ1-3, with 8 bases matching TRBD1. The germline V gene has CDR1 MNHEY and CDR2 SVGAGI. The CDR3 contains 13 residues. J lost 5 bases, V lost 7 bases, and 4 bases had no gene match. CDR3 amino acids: CASKNRGRNTIYF. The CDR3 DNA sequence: TGTGCCAGCAAAAACAGGGGGAGAAACACCATATATTTT.

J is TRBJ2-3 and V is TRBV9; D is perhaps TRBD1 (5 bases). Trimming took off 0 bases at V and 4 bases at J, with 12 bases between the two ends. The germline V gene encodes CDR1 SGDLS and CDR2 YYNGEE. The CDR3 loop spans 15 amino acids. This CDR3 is CASSVEGQTADTQYF. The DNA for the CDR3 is TGTGCCAGCAGCGTAGAGGGGCAGACCGCAGATACGCAGTATTTT.

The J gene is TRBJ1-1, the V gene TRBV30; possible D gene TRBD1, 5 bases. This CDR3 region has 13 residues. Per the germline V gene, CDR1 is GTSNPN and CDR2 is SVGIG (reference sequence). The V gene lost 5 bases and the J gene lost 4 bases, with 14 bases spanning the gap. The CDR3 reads CAWGRGGATEAFF. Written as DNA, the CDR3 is TGTGCCTGGGGGCGGGGGGGTGCCACTGAAGCTTTCTTT.

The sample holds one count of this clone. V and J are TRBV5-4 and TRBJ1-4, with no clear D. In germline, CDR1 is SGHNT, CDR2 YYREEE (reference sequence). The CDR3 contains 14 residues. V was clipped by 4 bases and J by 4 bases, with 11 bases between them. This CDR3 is CASSPGMSNEKLFF. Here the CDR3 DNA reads TGTGCCAGCAGCCCAGGAATGAGTAATGAAAAACTGTTTTTT.

The CDR3 region is CASSSVTSGSYEQFF. The CDR3 nucleotides read TGTGCCAGCAGCTCTGTGACTAGCGGGAGCTATGAGCAGTTCTTC. The rearrangement links TRBV7-2 to TRBJ2-1, with 12 bases fitting TRBD2. Trimming took 4 bases from V and 8 from J; bases not matched to a gene: 6. Germline V gene sequence: CDR1 SGHTA, CDR2 FQGNSA. The CDR3 covers 15 residues.